This TCR beta chain was documented in a study of T cell responses to AZD1222 COVID-19 vaccine. General study findings and limits: The study found Spike-specific TCR breadth and depth rose after two AZD1222 doses. Baseline seropositives among AZD1222 recipients totaled only six or seven.

As concerns this clone: Its antigen is currently unknown.

The CDR3 is 14 residues long. Trimming cost V 1 base and J 4 bases, with 9 bases left between them. Germline V gives CDR1 SGHAT, CDR2 FQNNGV. Method: immunoSEQ multiplex PCR; TCRdb's copy keeps in-frame clones and lacks some. The sample lists 130,000 or so clones, about 86% occurring once. The gene calls are TRBV11-2 and TRBJ2-3; no definite D call. Sequenced here: peripheral blood, sampled on day 0 of AZD1222 vaccination. This TCR derives from an adult in good health. As DNA, the CDR3 is TGTGCCAGCAGCTTAGCTGGGATTTCAGATACGCAGTATTTT. It specifies CASSLAGISDTQYF.